This T cell receptor beta chain was documented in a study of Ad26.COV2.S vaccination and SARS-CoV-2 variants. As for the study in general: Ad26.COV2.S was injected intramuscularly once or twice, 56 days apart.

Study observations and caveats: Responses of T cells in total may have been underestimated by the TCR breadth and depth analyses.

Treatment in this sample: approximately 18 received Ad26.COV2.S at low or high dose, single or two shots; several received placebo; per-sample allocation not given. Sampling occurred on day 63 after the first vaccine or placebo injection. An Ad26 vector that expressed Wuhan-strain SARS-CoV-2 spike constituted the vaccine. Of note for this clone: Its cognate antigen is unknown.

Trimming removed 0 bases from V and 7 bases from J; junction bases left unmatched: 9. The germline V gene has CDR1 SGDLS and CDR2 YYNGEE. CDR3 length equals 15 residues. The repertoire was sequenced with immunoSEQ multiplex PCR; TCRdb's copy has only in-frame clones and lacks some. The sample holds more than 400,000 clones, about 92% seen once. This specimen was peripheral blood, taken in a trial of Ad26.COV2.S vaccine versus placebo. The gene calls are TRBV9 and TRBJ2-7; 8 positions match TRBD2. The receptor was derived from a person between 18 and 65 years old who received the Ad26.COV2.S COVID-19 vaccine or a placebo. DNA of the CDR3: TGTGCCAGCAGCGTAGATGGGACTAGGGCCCTGGAGCAGTACTTC. The encoded protein is CASSVDGTRALEQYF. Complete variable domain (other parts from reference TRBV9 and TRBJ2-7): DSGVTQTPKHLITATGQRVTLRCSPRSGDLSVYWYQQSLDQGLQFLIQYYNGEERAKGNILERFSAQQFPDLHSELNLSSLELGDSALYFCASSVDGTRALEQYFGPGTRLTVT.